This T cell receptor (beta chain) was identified during a study of blood T cells in healthy people across ages. Study-level findings and limits: The study found more naive CD4+ cells and higher diversity in long-lived than aged donors.

This clonotype was detected only a few times. The antigen is undetermined. A J-beta primer mix and a sample-barcoded 5' primer were used in a second PCR of roughly 6 to 12 cycles. TCRdb re-called the 5' RACE reads with MiXCR, one entry per CDR3 protein. The sample shows approximately 780,000 distinct CDR3 sequences, 20% to 30% of them seen only once. Germline CDR1 reads MGHRA; CDR2 reads YSYEKL. The CDR3 is 16 residues long. V shed 0 bases, J shed 6 bases, and the junction held 7 bases outside the gene matches. The sample was also reused in another study, on T cells of mothers and their children. That report adds: Researchers put all of the extracted RNA into cDNA synthesis, using around 1.5 ug per 15 ul.

The sample consisted of blood. The sequence came from a boy aged 5-17 years in good health. The V and J genes are TRBV4-1 and TRBJ2-7, with TRBD2 matching over 11 bases. The CDR3 DNA reads as TGCGCCAGCAGCCAAGATAGGACTAGCGGGTTCAGCGAGCAGTACTTC. Translating gives CASSQDRTSGFSEQYF.